Shown below are 25 T cell receptor beta chains from a single sample sequenced in a study of T cells in Graves' hyperthyroidism and ophthalmopathy. Amplification yielded TCR beta CDR3 regions, with RNA transcripts as the source. The study used the HTBI primer set for a first-round RT-PCR of the TCR CDR3. Each CDR3 protein is one row after TCRdb ran MiXCR on the multiplex PCR reads. The sample shows some 440,000 distinct CDR3 sequences, 15% to 18% of them seen only once. Sequenced sample: blood. These receptors came from a woman between 18 and 29 years old with Graves' hyperthyroidism.

This clonotype has a count of ten or more. The chain combines TRBV5-1 with TRBJ1-3; 8 bases align to TRBD1. The CDR3 length is 17 residues. The J segment lost 2 bases and the V segment lost 5 bases, leaving 12 bases of the junction unmatched. CDR1 and CDR2 (germline): SGHRS, YFSETQ. CDR3 sequence reads: CASSSAPTGGTGNTIYF. In nucleotides, the CDR3 is TGCGCCAGCAGTTCGGCACCTACAGGGGGAACTGGAAACACCATATATTTT.

The chain employs TRBV6-1 and TRBJ1-1, with D unclear. CDR3 length: 20 residues. Between the trimmed V and J ends, which lost 5 bases and 0 bases, there was a span of 28 bases. Germline V gene lookup returns CDR1 MNHNS and CDR2 SASEGT. CDR3 sequence: CASSSLPPGPRRSLNTEAFF. DNA for the CDR3: TGTGCCAGCAGTTCCCTCCCCCCCGGGCCCCGGAGAAGTCTGAACACTGAAGCTTTCTTT.

This clonotype has just a few counts. An end of the junction differs from the germline gene, which may be a read error. V is TRBV6-1 and J is TRBJ2-7; weak D call: TRBD1 (6 bases). CDR3 length: 14 amino acids. Germline CDR1 reads MNHNS; CDR2 reads SASEGT. The CDR3 DNA is TGTGCCAGCAGAGAAGACAGGTGGACCTACGAGCAGTACTTC. As protein: CASREDRWTYEQYF.

The sample holds many counts of this clonotype. V and J are TRBV3-1 and TRBJ2-7, with no clear D. CDR1 LGHDT and CDR2 YNNKEL come from the germline V gene (reference sequence). The CDR3 spans 12 residues. Trimming removed 4 bases at V and 9 bases at J, with 13 bases between. CDR3 DNA: TGTGCCAGCAGCCCAGTTGATGGCTTGCAGTACTTC. Translating gives CASSPVDGLQYF.

This clonotype was counted at least ten times. The DNA of the CDR3 is TGTGCCAGCAGTTTATTTAGGTTCTCGGATGATACGCAGTATTTT. Protein: CASSLFRFSDDTQYF. The rearrangement joins TRBV27 to TRBJ2-3; D is ambiguous. CDR1 and CDR2 (germline): MNHEY, SMNVEV (reference sequence). The CDR3 is 15 amino acids. V was shortened by 1 base and J by 6 bases, with 14 bases between the two germline ends.

This clonotype was seen repeatedly, ten times or more. The chain uses TRBV5-1 and TRBJ2-7; tentative D call: TRBD1 (6 bases). The V gene lost 4 bases and the J gene lost 5 bases, with 16 bases spanning the gap. CDR1 and CDR2 from the germline V gene are SGHRS and YFSETQ. This CDR3 comprises 14 residues. The CDR3 DNA follows: TGCGCCAGCAGCCCCGGGCAGGGGACGGACGAGCAGTACTTC. Its protein is CASSPGQGTDEQYF.

This clonotype was recorded many times. The chain links TRBV6-1 to TRBJ2-3; 14 positions match TRBD2. The CDR3 spans 17 residues. V lost 3 bases to trimming and J lost 6 bases; unmatched junction nucleotides: 8. Germline V gene lookup returns CDR1 MNHNS and CDR2 SASEGT. The CDR3 reads CASSDRRLAGGSDTQYF. DNA for the CDR3: TGTGCCAGCAGTGACCGCCGACTAGCGGGAGGGTCGGATACGCAGTATTTT.

The table lists this clonotype with many counts. The V and J genes are TRBV20-1 and TRBJ2-7; D remains ambiguous. The CDR3 is made up of 10 amino acids. V gave up 1 base and J gave up 6 bases, with 4 bases separating them. Germline V gives CDR1 DFQATT, CDR2 SNEGSKA (reference sequence). CDR3 sequence: CSARVLEQYF. The CDR3 DNA reads TGCAGTGCTAGAGTGCTCGAGCAGTACTTC.

This clonotype has ten or more counts. The rearrangement links TRBV20-1 to TRBJ1-1, with D unclear. The CDR3 covers 13 residues. Germline assignment: CDR1 DFQATT and CDR2 SNEGSKA (reference sequence). V gave up 6 bases and J gave up 6 bases, with 17 bases separating them. CDR3 in DNA: TGCAGTGCCGCAGACGTTGCCGGGGCTGAAGCTTTCTTT. Its protein is CSAADVAGAEAFF.

Many counts were recorded for this clonotype. The chain is built from TRBV29-1 and TRBJ2-1; 9 bases fit TRBD1. Germline CDR1 and CDR2: SQVTM and ANQGSEA. The CDR3 contains 12 residues. Unmatched junction bases numbered 7, after V lost 4 bases and J lost 12 bases. The chain's CDR3 is CSVVGQGVGQFF. As DNA, the CDR3 is TGCAGCGTTGTGGGACAGGGAGTCGGGCAGTTCTTC.

Comments on this clonotype: An end of the junction does not agree with germline; a read error may underlie this. The chain has TRBV5-1 and TRBJ2-3; 7 bases line up with TRBD2. The CDR3 has 16 residues. CDR1 is SGHRS and CDR2 is YFSETQ in the germline V gene. The CDR3 reads CASSLDGTTSTDTQYF. The CDR3 nucleotides are TGTGCCAGCAGCTTGGATGGGACTACTAGCACAGATACGCAGTATTTT.

This clonotype occurred many times. V is TRBV28 and J is TRBJ1-1, with 11 positions matching TRBD1. After removal of 5 bases from V and 4 bases from J, the junction contained 6 bases not matched to a gene. The length of the CDR3 is 15 residues. The V gene's germline CDR1 is MDHEN and CDR2 SYDVKM. CDR3 sequence reads: CASSTPDRGRTEAFF. The CDR3 DNA sequence: TGTGCCAGCAGTACACCGGACAGGGGGCGCACTGAAGCTTTCTTT.

This clonotype was observed at least ten times. The chain recombines TRBV6-2 or TRBV6-3 with TRBJ1-2; 7 nucleotides align to TRBD1. The trim removed 7 bases at V and 0 bases at J, leaving 11 bases unmatched. CDR1 MNHEY and CDR2 SVGEGT come from the germline V gene. This CDR3 has 16 amino acids. The chain's CDR3 is CASTFTRQGPNYGYTF. In nucleotides, the CDR3 is TGTGCCAGCACCTTCACTCGACAGGGACCTAACTATGGCTACACCTTC.

This clonotype was observed at least ten times. V and J are TRBV5-1 and TRBJ2-2; TRBD2 matches 12 bases. The CDR3 covers 19 residues. The J segment lost 5 bases and the V segment lost 2 bases, leaving 13 bases of the junction unmatched. Germline V CDR1 and CDR2: SGHRS, YFSETQ. CDR3 protein: CASSFPSGRAEIGTGELFF. CDR3 coding DNA: TGCGCCAGCAGCTTCCCTAGCGGGAGGGCCGAGATCGGGACCGGGGAGCTGTTTTTT.

This chain joins TRBV7-2 and TRBJ2-1; 11 bases fit TRBD2. J lost 0 bases, V lost 2 bases, and 6 bases had no gene match. The CDR3 loop spans 18 amino acids. The germline V gene encodes CDR1 SGHTA and CDR2 FQGNSA. CDR3 in amino acids: CASSLTLSGRGSYNEQFF. The CDR3 coding sequence is TGTGCCAGCAGCTTAACTCTTAGCGGGAGGGGCTCCTACAATGAGCAGTTCTTC.

V is TRBV6-6 and J is TRBJ2-4; D gene uncertain. The CDR3 contains 15 residues. The V gene lost 0 bases and the J gene lost 1 base, with 7 bases spanning the gap. Germline V CDR1 and CDR2: MNHNY, SVGAGI (reference sequence). DNA of the CDR3: TGTGCCAGCAGTTACTCACAAACCGCCAAAAACATTCAGTACTTC. This gives the protein CASSYSQTAKNIQYF.

V is TRBV7-2 and J is TRBJ1-1; D not certain. Germline V gives CDR1 SGHTA, CDR2 FQGNSA. The CDR3 runs 13 residues. V was clipped by 1 base and J by 4 bases, with 7 bases between them. The CDR3, as DNA: TGTGCCAGCAGCTTAGATGGGAGCACTGAAGCTTTCTTT. This translates into CASSLDGSTEAFF.

The rearrangement uses TRBV12-3 or TRBV12-4 and TRBJ2-1; D unresolved. The CDR3 has 16 amino acids. V was shortened by 6 bases and J by 4 bases, with 19 bases between the two germline ends. The CDR3 coding sequence is TGTGCCAGCAGCACCTTGGCGCTAAGGGCGTACAATGAGCAGTTCTTC. This sequence encodes CASSTLALRAYNEQFF.

This clonotype has ten or more counts. V and J are TRBV6-2 or TRBV6-3 and TRBJ1-6; 10 nucleotides agree with TRBD1. Germline-derived CDR1 and CDR2 are MNHEY and SVGEGT. The CDR3 is 15 amino acids. With V trimmed by 5 bases and J by 11 bases, 9 bases remained unmatched. CDR3 residues: CASSTRTGGRAPLHF. The CDR3 coding sequence is TGTGCCAGCAGTACGAGGACAGGGGGAAGAGCACCCCTCCACTTT.

The chain combines TRBV10-3 with TRBJ2-7; D might be TRBD1 (5 bases). The V and J ends lost 3 bases and 3 bases respectively, with 12 bases between them. This CDR3 region has 14 residues. CDR1 is ENHRY and CDR2 is SYGVKD in the germline V gene. The CDR3 protein is CAISDRGENYEQYF. The DNA for the CDR3 is TGTGCCATCAGTGATAGGGGTGAGAACTACGAGCAGTACTTC.

This clonotype was seen many times. The V and J genes are TRBV2 and TRBJ1-2; D is possibly TRBD1 (5 bases). Germline V gives CDR1 SNHLY, CDR2 FYNNEI. This CDR3 is 14 amino acids long. V lost 7 bases to trimming and J lost 8 bases, with 20 bases between them. CDR3 in amino acids: CASKVDSPRGGYTF. The CDR3 nucleotides are TGTGCCAGCAAAGTAGACAGCCCACGAGGCGGCTACACCTTC.

This clonotype was detected ten times or more. The gene calls are TRBV5-1 and TRBJ1-2, with 7 bases that match TRBD1. With 4 bases clipped from V and 2 bases from J, the junction kept 5 bases outside the gene matches. This CDR3 contains 14 residues. CDR1 and CDR2 from the germline V gene are SGHRS and YFSETQ. The CDR3 DNA reads TGCGCCAGCAGCCCGAAGGGACAGAACTATGGCTACACCTTC. Translated, it gives CASSPKGQNYGYTF. The variable domain in full, with the rest retrieved from reference TRBV5-1 and TRBJ1-2, is KAGVTQTPRYLIKTRGQQVTLSCSPISGHRSVSWYQQTPGQGLQFLFEYFSETQRNKGNFPGRFSGRQFSNSRSEMNVSTLELGDSALYLCASSPKGQNYGYTFGSGTRLTVV.

The chain uses TRBV20-1 and TRBJ2-7; 9 bases align to TRBD2. Germline V CDR1 and CDR2: DFQATT, SNEGSKA (reference sequence). The CDR3 contains 14 residues. The V and J ends lost 6 bases and 0 bases, in that order; junction bases with no gene match: 6. In DNA form, the CDR3 reads TGCAGTGCCCCGCGACTAGCGGCCTCCTACGAGCAGTACTTC. Protein product: CSAPRLAASYEQYF.

About this clonotype: Since a much larger clone is just one base distant, this may be a read error. J is TRBJ1-4 and V is TRBV6-5; TRBD1 might be the D (5 bases). The CDR3 runs to 15 residues. The germline CDR1 and CDR2 sequences are MNHEY and SVGAGI. The DNA of the CDR3 is TGTGCCGGCAGTTTATTGACAGAGACTAATGAAAAACTGTTTTTT. Its translation: CAGSLLTETNEKLFF.

This clonotype was seen more than once but under ten times. The chain recombines TRBV5-5 with TRBJ2-7; 8 positions match TRBD1. Germline trimming cut 0 bases from V and 5 bases from J; bases unmatched to any gene: 7. The germline V gene has CDR1 SGHKS and CDR2 YYEKEE (reference sequence). The CDR3 has 15 residues. CDR3 nucleotide sequence: TGTGCCAGCAGCTTGGCGGACAGGGTGTTTCACGAGCAGTACTTC. Amino acids: CASSLADRVFHEQYF. Full variable domain (remainder filled in from reference TRBV5-5 and TRBJ2-7): DAGVTQSPTHLIKTRGQQVTLRCSPISGHKSVSWYQQVLGQGPQFIFQYYEKEERGRGNFPDRFSARQFPNYSSELNVNALLLGDSALYLCASSLADRVFHEQYFGPGTRLTVT.